These 17 T cell receptor beta chains were all obtained from the same sample, sequenced in a study of cytotoxic CD8 clonotypes in ibrutinib-treated CLL (dated by TCRdb to the early 2020s). The sample's time point label is to be understood as: roughly 12 months on ibrutinib. Library generation was performed with the immunoSEQ multiplex PCR assay. TCRdb stores this immuneACCESS table with in-frame sequences only. Part of the clones is absent; in the studies checked, under half of the shortfall reflects unresolved V genes, and no reason is known for the rest. The sample has 160,000 or so clones on record, roughly 86% of them singletons. The ten largest clones capture roughly 2% of the sample. Sequenced here: PBMCs, sampled after 12 months of ibrutinib treatment. The receptors stem from a human donor with chronic lymphocytic leukemia.

This clone was recorded a few times. The rearrangement joins TRBV19 to TRBJ1-2, with 9 nucleotides matching TRBD1. The germline gives CDR1 LNHDA, CDR2 SQIVND (reference sequence). This CDR3 has 13 amino acids. V was pared by 11 bases and J by 4 bases, with 8 bases of the junction left unmatched. The CDR3 bases are TGTGCCGGCGGGACAGGGCTTGGCTATGGCTACACCTTC. It yields the protein CAGGTGLGYGYTF.

The V and J genes are TRBV4-1 and TRBJ2-2; no firm D call. This CDR3 is 14 amino acids long. The ends were cut back, 4 bases at V and 8 bases at J, with 14 bases in the middle. The germline V gene encodes CDR1 MGHRA and CDR2 YSYEKL. CDR3: CASSRTQVEGELFF. DNA for the CDR3: TGCGCCAGCAGCCGTACACAAGTTGAAGGGGAGCTGTTTTTT.

The chain employs TRBV7-9 and TRBJ1-2; D not resolved. Per germline, CDR1 SEHNR and CDR2 FQNEAQ (reference sequence). The V end was cut by 5 bases, the J end by 5 bases, with 15 bases between. This CDR3 contains 14 residues. CDR3 sequence (DNA): TGTGCCAGCAGCACCGATGAGGGTGGGTATGGCTACACCTTC. This translates into CASSTDEGGYGYTF. The full variable domain, rest sourced from reference TRBV7-9 and TRBJ1-2, is DTGVSQNPRHKITKRGQNVTFRCDPISEHNRLYWYRQTLGQGPEFLTYFQNEAQLEKSRLLSDRFSAERPKGSFSTLEIQRTEQGDSAMYLCASSTDEGGYGYTFGSGTRLTVV.

This chain joins TRBV7-9 and TRBJ2-2; a possible D gene is TRBD1 (7 bases). The germline V gene has CDR1 SEHNR and CDR2 FQNEAQ (reference sequence). The CDR3 is 16 residues long. V dropped 0 bases and J dropped 5 bases, with 13 bases sitting between them. CDR3 sequence (DNA): TGTGCCAGCAGCTTAGCAGGAGGGGGCGAGACCGGGGAGCTGTTTTTT. Its protein is CASSLAGGGETGELFF.

The genes are TRBV15 and TRBJ2-3; D call uncertain. V dropped 1 base and J dropped 2 bases, with 4 bases sitting between them. The length of the CDR3 is 13 residues. Germline V gene sequence: CDR1 LNHNV, CDR2 YYDKDF (reference sequence). For the CDR3, the DNA is TGTGCCACCAGCAGAGCGACCACAGATACGCAGTATTTT. As protein: CATSRATTDTQYF. Drawing the rest from reference TRBV15 and TRBJ2-3, the complete variable domain is DAMVIQNPRYQVTQFGKPVTLSCSQTLNHNVMYWYQQKSSQAPKLLFHYYDKDFNNEADTPDNFQSRRPNTSFCFLDIRSPGLGDTAMYLCATSRATTDTQYFGPGTRLTVL.

This clone was seen only a few times. The genes are TRBV28 and TRBJ1-6, with a weak D call TRBD1 (5 bases). The ends were cut back, 3 bases at V and 9 bases at J, with 12 bases in the middle. Germline V CDR1 and CDR2: MDHEN, SYDVKM. The CDR3 has 14 amino acids. The CDR3 reads CASSLQGLGSPLHF. CDR3 coding DNA: TGTGCCAGCAGTTTGCAGGGTCTGGGTTCACCCCTCCACTTT.

The chain links TRBV11-3 to TRBJ2-1, with 12 bases that match TRBD2. The J segment lost 6 bases and the V segment lost 3 bases, leaving 3 bases of the junction unmatched. The CDR3 contains 15 residues. The germline gives CDR1 SGHNT, CDR2 YENEEA. The CDR3 DNA reads TGTGCCAGCAGCTTGGGGACTAGCGGGTCCAATGAGCAGTTCTTC. It yields the protein CASSLGTSGSNEQFF.

DNA of the CDR3: TGCGCCAGCAGTCGTCACTACACCCTACCCCCCTACAATGAGCAGTTCTTC. Translated, it gives CASSRHYTLPPYNEQFF. The chain has TRBV10-1 and TRBJ2-1; no clear D gene. V gave up 5 bases and J gave up 2 bases, with 19 bases separating them. This CDR3 has 17 amino acids. CDR1 and CDR2 (germline): WNHNN, SYGVQD (reference sequence).

V gene TRBV9 combines with J gene TRBJ2-7; 7 bases are shared with TRBD1. The ends lost 0 bases at V and 2 bases at J; junction bases unmatched: 5. This CDR3 has 15 residues. Germline-derived CDR1 and CDR2 are SGDLS and YYNGEE. The CDR3 is CASSVDPTGTYEQYF. The CDR3 bases are TGTGCCAGCAGCGTAGACCCGACAGGGACCTACGAGCAGTACTTC.

This rearrangement joins TRBV18 to TRBJ2-1; D perhaps matches TRBD2 (5 bases). The CDR3 has 16 amino acids. CDR1 and CDR2 (germline): KGHSH, LQKENI. The V and J ends lost 0 bases and 6 bases respectively, with 15 bases between them. The CDR3 sequence is CASSPPNLRVSNEQFF. As DNA, the CDR3 is TGTGCCAGCTCACCACCGAACCTGAGGGTTTCCAATGAGCAGTTCTTC.

The chain joins TRBV4-1 to TRBJ2-7; 8 nucleotides match TRBD2. This CDR3 comprises 17 residues. CDR1 MGHRA and CDR2 YSYEKL come from the germline V gene. V gave up 4 bases and J gave up 5 bases; unmatched junction bases: 16. The CDR3 reads CASSPSSGVRGGNEQYF. The DNA of the CDR3 is TGCGCCAGCAGCCCGTCCTCTGGTGTCCGGGGGGGCAACGAGCAGTACTTC.

The chain couples TRBV5-1 to TRBJ1-1, with D hard to call. CDR1 is SGHRS, CDR2 YFSETQ, per germline. V lost 0 bases and J 5 bases, leaving 14 bases between the germline ends. The CDR3 extends over 15 amino acids. As DNA, the CDR3 is TGCGCCAGCAGCTTGGGTGGCAGCAAAACAACTGAAGCTTTCTTT. Its translation: CASSLGGSKTTEAFF.

This clone has only one observation. The chain recombines TRBV7-8 with TRBJ1-1, with a possible D match to TRBD1 (6 bases). This CDR3 has 16 amino acids. Per the germline V gene, CDR1 is SGHVS and CDR2 is FQNEAQ. Deletions cut 7 bases from V and 0 bases from J, with 18 bases between. The CDR3 DNA sequence: TGTGCCAGCACCCCGGGACACCCTAATGTGAACACTGAAGCTTTCTTT. Its protein product is CASTPGHPNVNTEAFF.

The gene calls are TRBV19 and TRBJ2-5, with a weak D call TRBD1 (6 bases). This CDR3 contains 14 residues. Between the trimmed V and J ends, which lost 5 bases and 5 bases, there was a span of 15 bases. CDR1 and CDR2 from the germline V gene are LNHDA and SQIVND (reference sequence). The CDR3 DNA is TGTGCCAGTAGTCCAGGGGTAGCGACGGAGACCCAGTACTTC. This codes for CASSPGVATETQYF. The whole variable domain, remainder taken from reference TRBV19 and TRBJ2-5, is DGGITQSPKYLFRKEGQNVTLSCEQNLNHDAMYWYRQDPGQGLRLIYYSQIVNDFQKGDIAEGYSVSREKKESFPLTVTSAQKNPTAFYLCASSPGVATETQYFGPGTRLLVL.

The genes are TRBV2 and TRBJ1-2, with D possibly TRBD1 on 6 matching bases. The CDR3 is 16 residues long. Trimming removed 1 base from V and 0 bases from J, with 12 bases in between. The germline CDR1 and CDR2 sequences are SNHLY and FYNNEI. CDR3 sequence (DNA): TGTGCCAGCAGTGAAGGGGGGCAGCCGGCTAACTATGGCTACACCTTC. It is translated as CASSEGGQPANYGYTF.

This chain joins TRBV7-4 and TRBJ2-3; TRBD2 aligns across 13 bases. The CDR3 is made up of 17 amino acids. The germline V gene has CDR1 SGHVT and CDR2 SQSDAQ. J gave up 3 bases and V 5 bases, and 8 bases lay outside the gene matches. The CDR3 sequence is CASSEPRGLAGTDTQYF. CDR3 sequence (DNA): TGTGCCAGCAGCGAGCCACGGGGACTAGCGGGAACAGATACGCAGTATTTT.

This chain joins TRBV7-2 and TRBJ2-1, with D tentatively TRBD2 (5 bases). The CDR3 has 15 residues. Trimming removed 1 base at V and 6 bases at J, with 13 bases between. Germline values: CDR1 SGHTA, CDR2 FQGNSA. CDR3 amino acids: CASSLEGGQSNEQFF. The CDR3 nucleotides are TGTGCCAGCAGCTTAGAGGGCGGGCAGAGCAATGAGCAGTTCTTC.